This note documents a single TCR beta chain sequence. The source of the sample is a study of blood T cell repertoires in COVID-19. Study-level background: Acute and convalescent COVID-19 samples came from the United States, Italy and Spain. Sample material is recorded as cDNA or gDNA derived from T cells, B-cell-depleted T cells, or PBMCs.

Germline lookup yields CDR1 SGHNT and CDR2 YYREEE (reference sequence). Trimming shortened V by 7 bases and J by 4 bases, and 14 bases separated the two germline ends. This CDR3 has 13 residues. Repertoires were generated with immunoSEQ multiplex PCR, while TCRdb's copy carries only in-frame clones and drops some. This table has about 65,000 clones, roughly 80% appearing once. The TCR comes from a human donor in a cohort sampled during active COVID-19. The sample taken for sequencing was peripheral blood. The rearrangement uses TRBV5-4 and TRBJ1-1; possibly TRBD1 for D (5 bases). The CDR3 spells CASPWGRATEAFF. In nucleotides, the CDR3 is TGTGCCAGCCCTTGGGGCAGGGCCACTGAAGCTTTCTTT. The full variable domain, in which reference TRBV5-4 and TRBJ1-1 provide the parts outside the CDR3, is ETGVTQSPTHLIKTRGQQVTLRCSSQSGHNTVSWYQQALGQGPQFIFQYYREEENGRGNFPPRFSGLQFPNYSSELNVNALELDDSALYLCASPWGRATEAFFGQGTRLTVV.